This T cell receptor (beta chain) was captured in a study of blood T cell repertoires in COVID-19. All enrollees were roughly 18 to 89 years old and from some 24 US areas. All recovered Cohort 3 donors got two negative PCRs, got clearance, or saw symptom resolution. Germline CDR1 SGHTA, CDR2 FQGNSA. V shed 1 base, J shed 4 bases, and the junction held 8 bases outside the gene matches. The length of the CDR3 is 17 residues. Generated by immunoSEQ multiplex PCR, the TCRdb table keeps only in-frame clones and is missing some. This table has around 200,000 clones, about 88% appearing once. Sequenced material: PBMCs or T cells enriched from blood (not recorded which). The clonotype originates from a young woman who had recovered from COVID-19. The chain couples TRBV7-2 to TRBJ2-4; TRBD2 aligns across 9 bases. This chain's CDR3 is CASSLVGTSNKKNIQYF. CDR3 nucleotides: TGTGCCAGCAGCTTAGTAGGGACTAGCAACAAGAAAAACATTCAGTACTTC. The full variable domain, its missing parts supplied by reference TRBV7-2 and TRBJ2-4, is GAGVSQSPSNKVTEKGKDVELRCDPISGHTALYWYRQSLGQGLEFLIYFQGNSAPDKSGLPSDRFSAERTGGSVSTLTIQRTQQEDSAVYLCASSLVGTSNKKNIQYFGAGTRLSVL.